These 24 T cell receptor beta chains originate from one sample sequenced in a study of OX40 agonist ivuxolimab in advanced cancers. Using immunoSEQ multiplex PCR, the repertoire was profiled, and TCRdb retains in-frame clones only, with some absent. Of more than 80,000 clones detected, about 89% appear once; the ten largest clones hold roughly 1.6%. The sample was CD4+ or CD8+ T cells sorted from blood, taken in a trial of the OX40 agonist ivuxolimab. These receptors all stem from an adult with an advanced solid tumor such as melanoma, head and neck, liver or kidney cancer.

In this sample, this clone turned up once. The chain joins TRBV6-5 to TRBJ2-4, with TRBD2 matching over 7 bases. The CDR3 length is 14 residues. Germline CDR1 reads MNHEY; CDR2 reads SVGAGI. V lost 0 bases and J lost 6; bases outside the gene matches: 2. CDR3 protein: CASSYSTGGNIQYF. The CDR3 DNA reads TGTGCCAGCAGTTACTCGACGGGGGGAAACATTCAGTACTTC.

CDR3 in amino acids: CASSLGTGYSYEQYF. As DNA, the CDR3 is TGTGCCAGCAGCTTGGGGACAGGGTACTCCTACGAGCAGTACTTC. The rearrangement uses TRBV5-4 and TRBJ2-7; 8 positions agree with TRBD1. V trimming: 0 bases; J trimming: 0 bases; junction bases outside the gene matches: 2. This CDR3 contains 15 residues. The V gene's germline CDR1 is SGHNT and CDR2 YYREEE (reference sequence).

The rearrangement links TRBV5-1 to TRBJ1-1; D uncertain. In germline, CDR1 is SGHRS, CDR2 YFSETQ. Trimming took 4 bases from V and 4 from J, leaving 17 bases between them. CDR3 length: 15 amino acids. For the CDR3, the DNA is TGCGCCAGCAGCCCCTTAGGCCCCCCCGGCACTGAAGCTTTCTTT. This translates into CASSPLGPPGTEAFF.

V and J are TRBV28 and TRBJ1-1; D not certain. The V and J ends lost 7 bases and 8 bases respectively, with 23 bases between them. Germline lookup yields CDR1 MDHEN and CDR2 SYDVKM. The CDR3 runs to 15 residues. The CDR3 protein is CASTLFDGSTAEAFF. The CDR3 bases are TGTGCCAGCACCTTATTCGACGGGTCAACTGCAGAAGCTTTCTTT.

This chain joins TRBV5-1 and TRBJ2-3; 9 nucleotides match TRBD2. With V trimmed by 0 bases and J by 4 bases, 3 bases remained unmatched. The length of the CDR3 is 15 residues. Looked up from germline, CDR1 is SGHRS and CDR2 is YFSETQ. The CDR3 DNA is TGCGCCAGCAGCTTGGGCGGGAGGGCCCCAGATACGCAGTATTTT. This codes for CASSLGGRAPDTQYF.

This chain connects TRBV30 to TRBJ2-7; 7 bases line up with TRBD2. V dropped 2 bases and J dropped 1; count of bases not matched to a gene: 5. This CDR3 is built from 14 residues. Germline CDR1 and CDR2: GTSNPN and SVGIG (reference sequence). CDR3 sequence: CAWSLGGGSYEQYF. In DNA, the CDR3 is TGTGCCTGGAGTCTGGGGGGGGGATCCTACGAGCAGTACTTC.

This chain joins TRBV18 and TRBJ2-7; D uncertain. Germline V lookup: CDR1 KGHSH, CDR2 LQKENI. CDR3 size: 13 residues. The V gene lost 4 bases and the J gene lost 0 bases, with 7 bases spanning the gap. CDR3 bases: TGTGCCAGCTCACTCGGTAGCTCCTACGAGCAGTACTTC. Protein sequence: CASSLGSSYEQYF.

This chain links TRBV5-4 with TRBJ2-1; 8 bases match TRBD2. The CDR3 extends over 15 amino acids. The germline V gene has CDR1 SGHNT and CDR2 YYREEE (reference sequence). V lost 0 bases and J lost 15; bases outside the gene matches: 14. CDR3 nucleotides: TGTGCCAGCAGCTTGGCCGATAGCGGGATTCAGAAGGGGTTCTTC. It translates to CASSLADSGIQKGFF.

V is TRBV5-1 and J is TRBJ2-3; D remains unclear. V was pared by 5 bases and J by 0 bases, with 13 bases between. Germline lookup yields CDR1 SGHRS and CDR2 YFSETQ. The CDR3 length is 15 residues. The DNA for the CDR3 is TGCGCCAGCAGAGGTCAGCTCTCTAGCACAGATACGCAGTATTTT. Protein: CASRGQLSSTDTQYF.

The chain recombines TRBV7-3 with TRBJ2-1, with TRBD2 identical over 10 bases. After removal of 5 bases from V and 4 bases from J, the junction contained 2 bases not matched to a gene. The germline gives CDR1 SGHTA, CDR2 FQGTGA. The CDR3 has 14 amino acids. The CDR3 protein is CASSKGLAYNEQFF. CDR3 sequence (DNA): TGTGCCAGCAGCAAGGGACTAGCGTACAATGAGCAGTTCTTC.

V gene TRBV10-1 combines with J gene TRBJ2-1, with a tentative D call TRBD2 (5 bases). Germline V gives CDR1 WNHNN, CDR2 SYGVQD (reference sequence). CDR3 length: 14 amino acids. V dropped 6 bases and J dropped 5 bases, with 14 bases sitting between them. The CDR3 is CASSPTEDHNEQFF. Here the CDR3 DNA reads TGCGCCAGCAGCCCGACGGAGGATCACAATGAGCAGTTCTTC.

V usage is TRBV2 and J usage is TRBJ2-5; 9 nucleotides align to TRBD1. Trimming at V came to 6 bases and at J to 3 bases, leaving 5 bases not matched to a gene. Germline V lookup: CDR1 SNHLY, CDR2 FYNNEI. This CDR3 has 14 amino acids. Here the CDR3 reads CASSQQGAKETQYF. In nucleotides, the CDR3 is TGTGCCAGCAGCCAACAGGGGGCTAAAGAGACCCAGTACTTC.

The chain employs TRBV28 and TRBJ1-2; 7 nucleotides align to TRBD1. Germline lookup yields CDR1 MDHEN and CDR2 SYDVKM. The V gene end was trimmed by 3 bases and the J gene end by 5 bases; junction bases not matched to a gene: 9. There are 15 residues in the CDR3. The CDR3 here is CASSFSGTAEYGYTF. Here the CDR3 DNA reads TGTGCCAGCAGTTTTTCCGGGACAGCCGAATATGGCTACACCTTC.

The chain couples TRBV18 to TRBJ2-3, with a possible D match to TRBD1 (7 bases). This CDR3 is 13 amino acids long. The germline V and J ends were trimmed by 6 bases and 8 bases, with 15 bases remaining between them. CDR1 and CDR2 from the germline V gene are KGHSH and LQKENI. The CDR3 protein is CASSRDSGGTQYF. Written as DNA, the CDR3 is TGTGCCAGCTCGCGGGACAGCGGAGGTACGCAGTATTTT. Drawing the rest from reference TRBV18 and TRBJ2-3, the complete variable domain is NAGVMQNPRHLVRRRGQEARLRCSPMKGHSHVYWYRQLPEEGLKFMVYLQKENIIDESGMPKERFSAEFPKEGPSILRIQQVVRGDSAAYFCASSRDSGGTQYFGPGTRLTVL.

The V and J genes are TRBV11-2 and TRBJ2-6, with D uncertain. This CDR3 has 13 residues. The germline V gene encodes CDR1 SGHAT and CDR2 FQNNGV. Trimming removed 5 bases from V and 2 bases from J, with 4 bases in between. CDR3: CASSTPGANVLTF. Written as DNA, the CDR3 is TGTGCCAGCAGCACGCCTGGGGCCAACGTCCTGACTTTC.

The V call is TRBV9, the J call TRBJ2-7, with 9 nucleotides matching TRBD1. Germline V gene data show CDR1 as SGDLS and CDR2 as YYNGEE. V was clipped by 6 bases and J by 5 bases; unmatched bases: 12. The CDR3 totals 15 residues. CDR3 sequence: CASTMTGGIFDEQYF. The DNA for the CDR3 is TGTGCCAGCACCATGACAGGGGGTATTTTCGACGAGCAGTACTTC.

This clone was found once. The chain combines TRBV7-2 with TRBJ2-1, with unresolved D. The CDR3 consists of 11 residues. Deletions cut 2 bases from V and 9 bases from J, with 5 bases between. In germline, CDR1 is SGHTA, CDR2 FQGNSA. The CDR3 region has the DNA TGTGCCAGCAGCTTATATTCTGAGCAGTTCTTC. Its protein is CASSLYSEQFF.

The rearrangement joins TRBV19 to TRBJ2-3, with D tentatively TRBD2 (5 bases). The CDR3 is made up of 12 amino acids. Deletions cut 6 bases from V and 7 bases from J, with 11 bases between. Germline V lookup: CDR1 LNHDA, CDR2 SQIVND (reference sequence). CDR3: CASSPPGYTQYF. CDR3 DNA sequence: TGTGCCAGTAGCCCACCGGGATATACGCAGTATTTT. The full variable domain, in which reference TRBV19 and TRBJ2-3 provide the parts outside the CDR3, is DGGITQSPKYLFRKEGQNVTLSCEQNLNHDAMYWYRQDPGQGLRLIYYSQIVNDFQKGDIAEGYSVSREKKESFPLTVTSAQKNPTAFYLCASSPPGYTQYFGPGTRLTVL.

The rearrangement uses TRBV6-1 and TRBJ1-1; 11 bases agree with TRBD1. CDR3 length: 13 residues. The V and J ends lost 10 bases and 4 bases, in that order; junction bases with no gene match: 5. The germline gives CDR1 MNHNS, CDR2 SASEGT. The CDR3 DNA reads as TGTGCCACCACGGACAGGGGGCTCACTGAAGCTTTCTTT. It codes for CATTDRGLTEAFF.

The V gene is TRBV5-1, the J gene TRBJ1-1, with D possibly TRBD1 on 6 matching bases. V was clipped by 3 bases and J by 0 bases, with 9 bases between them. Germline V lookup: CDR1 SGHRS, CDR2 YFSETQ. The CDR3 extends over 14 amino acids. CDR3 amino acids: CASSWGQMNTEAFF. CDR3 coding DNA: TGCGCCAGCAGCTGGGGACAAATGAACACTGAAGCTTTCTTT.

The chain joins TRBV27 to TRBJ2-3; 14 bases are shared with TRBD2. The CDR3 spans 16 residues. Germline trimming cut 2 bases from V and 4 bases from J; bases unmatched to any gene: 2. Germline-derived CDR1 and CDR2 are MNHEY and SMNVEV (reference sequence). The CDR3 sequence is CASSLTGLAGADTQYF. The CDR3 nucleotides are TGTGCCAGCAGTTTAACGGGACTAGCGGGAGCAGATACGCAGTATTTT.

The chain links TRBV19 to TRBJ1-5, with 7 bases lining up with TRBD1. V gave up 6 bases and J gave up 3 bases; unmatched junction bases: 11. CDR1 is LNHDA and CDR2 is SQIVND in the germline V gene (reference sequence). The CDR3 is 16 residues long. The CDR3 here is CASSRQGQLNNQPQHF. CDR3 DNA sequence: TGTGCCAGTAGCCGACAGGGACAGTTAAACAATCAGCCCCAGCATTTT. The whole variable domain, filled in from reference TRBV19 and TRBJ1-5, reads DGGITQSPKYLFRKEGQNVTLSCEQNLNHDAMYWYRQDPGQGLRLIYYSQIVNDFQKGDIAEGYSVSREKKESFPLTVTSAQKNPTAFYLCASSRQGQLNNQPQHFGDGTRLSIL.

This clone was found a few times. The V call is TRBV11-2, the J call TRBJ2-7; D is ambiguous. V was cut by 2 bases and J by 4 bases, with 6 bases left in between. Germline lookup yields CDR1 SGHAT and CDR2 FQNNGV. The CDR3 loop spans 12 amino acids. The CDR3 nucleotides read TGTGCCAGCAGCTTAAGCCTTTACGAGCAGTACTTC. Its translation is CASSLSLYEQYF.

CDR3 DNA sequence: TGTGCCAGTAGTATCCCGGACAGGGGGCGAAATTCACCCCTCCACTTT. Its translation is CASSIPDRGRNSPLHF. The chain couples TRBV19 to TRBJ1-6, with 11 bases aligning to TRBD1. The CDR3 loop spans 16 amino acids. Germline assignment: CDR1 LNHDA and CDR2 SQIVND (reference sequence). J gave up 7 bases and V 3 bases, and 5 bases lay outside the gene matches.